The source of this T cell receptor beta chain is a study of control samples from healthy donors and cancer patients. The assay was immunoSEQ multiplex PCR, and TCRdb's table has in-frame clones only and misses some. The table lists about 51,000 clones, roughly 90% of them singletons. The origin of this receptor is a man aged 35-49 years with colorectal cancer. Sequences were obtained from PBMCs.

The CDR3 spells CASSLASFAEQYF. The DNA of the CDR3 is TGTGCCAGCAGCTTGGCTAGTTTCGCCGAGCAGTACTTC. V is TRBV5-6 and J is TRBJ2-7; no firm D call. This CDR3 has 13 amino acids. Trimming shortened V by 0 bases and J by 6 bases, and 10 bases separated the two germline ends. The V gene's germline CDR1 is SGHDT and CDR2 YYEEEE.